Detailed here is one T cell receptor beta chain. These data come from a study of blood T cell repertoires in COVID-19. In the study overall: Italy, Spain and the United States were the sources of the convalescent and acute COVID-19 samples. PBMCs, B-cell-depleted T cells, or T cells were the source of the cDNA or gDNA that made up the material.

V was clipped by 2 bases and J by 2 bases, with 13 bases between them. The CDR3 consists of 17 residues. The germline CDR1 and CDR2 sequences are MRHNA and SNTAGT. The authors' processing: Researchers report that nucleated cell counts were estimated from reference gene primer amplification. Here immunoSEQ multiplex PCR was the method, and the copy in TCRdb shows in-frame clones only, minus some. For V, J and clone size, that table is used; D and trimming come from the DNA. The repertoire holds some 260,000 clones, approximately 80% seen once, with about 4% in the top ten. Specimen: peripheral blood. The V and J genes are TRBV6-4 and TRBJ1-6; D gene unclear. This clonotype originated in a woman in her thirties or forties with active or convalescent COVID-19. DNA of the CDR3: TGTGCCAGCAGTGACAGGGTCGAGAGGGCCTATAATTCACCCCTCCACTTT. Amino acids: CASSDRVERAYNSPLHF.